This is a list of T cell receptor beta chains from one sample in a study of early T cells in non-severe SARS-CoV-2 infection. TCRdb analysed the 5' RACE reads with MiXCR anew, one entry per CDR3 protein. Of more than 25,000 distinct CDR3 sequences detected, 2.9% appear once; the ten largest clones hold approximately 0.71%. Sample: whole blood. The receptors here all came from an adult who was a healthcare worker with PCR-confirmed SARS-CoV-2 infection or an uninfected control (not recorded which). Both conserved end residues are part of each CDR3. The D gene is left open where the match is weak. Size tells how often a clone was seen (once, few, many) or the class of an expanded clone, and some rows leave it out.

D | size | length | J | V | CDR3 | DNA
TRBD2 | many | 14 | TRBJ2-3 | TRBV24-1 | CATSETGTSDTQYF | TGTGCCACCAGTGAGACCGGGACTAGCGATACGCAGTATTTT
. | few | 15 | TRBJ2-3 | TRBV6-1 | CASNNRVLGTDTQYF | TGTGCCAGCAACAACCGGGTATTAGGCACAGATACGCAGTATTTT
TRBD2 | many | 18 | TRBJ2-6 | TRBV19 | CASSIMGGTSSGANVLTF | TGTGCCAGTAGTATTATGGGGGGGACCTCCTCTGGGGCCAACGTCCTGACTTTC
. | many | 16 | TRBJ1-2 | TRBV4-1 | CASSQGFFGRGYGYTF | TGCGCCAGCAGCCAAGGGTTCTTTGGCCGCGGTTATGGCTACACCTTC
. | many | 16 | TRBJ2-6 | TRBV24-1 | CATSDATGTGANVLTF | TGTGCCACCAGTGATGCAACAGGGACTGGGGCCAACGTCCTGACTTTC
TRBD1 | many | 16 | TRBJ1-1 | TRBV29-1 | CSVETGTGAVNTEAFF | TGCAGCGTTGAGACCGGGACAGGGGCGGTGAACACTGAAGCTTTCTTT
. | . | 16 | TRBJ1-6 | TRBV30 | CAWSVPGAAYNSPLHF | TGTGCCTGGAGTGTACCCGGGGCTGCCTATAATTCACCCCTCCACTTT
. | few | 13 | TRBJ1-1 | TRBV7-8 | CASSWTVNTEAFF | TGTGCCAGCAGCTGGACCGTGAACACTGAAGCTTTCTTT
. | many | 16 | TRBJ2-4 | TRBV27 | CASSLTWALAKNIQYF | TGTGCCAGCAGTTTAACATGGGCCCTAGCCAAAAACATTCAGTACTTC
. | many | 14 | TRBJ1-2 | TRBV5-1 | CASSWGTNNYGYTF | TGCGCCAGCAGCTGGGGCACAAATAACTATGGCTACACCTTC
. | many | 15 | TRBJ1-1 | TRBV11-2 | CASRAPGRSYTEAFF | TGTGCCAGCAGGGCACCGGGACGGAGTTACACTGAAGCTTTCTTT
. | many | 13 | TRBJ2-5 | TRBV29-1 | CSVEENMQETQYF | TGCAGCGTTGAAGAAAATATGCAAGAGACCCAGTACTTC
. | many | 15 | TRBJ1-6 | TRBV18 | CASSRLVVYNSPLHF | TGTGCCAGCTCACGATTGGTGGTCTACAATTCACCCCTCCACTTT
. | many | 15 | TRBJ1-3 | TRBV12-3/TRBV12-4 | CASSLGRTSGNTIYF | TGTGCCAGCAGTTTAGGACGGACCTCTGGAAACACCATATATTTT
. | many | 15 | TRBJ2-5 | TRBV20-1 | CSPKLPPPGTETQYF | TGCAGTCCTAAACTCCCCCCCCCAGGGACGGAGACCCAGTACTTC
TRBD1 | many | 15 | TRBJ1-5 | TRBV27 | CASSWTGGKSQPQHF | TGTGCCAGCAGTTGGACAGGGGGCAAAAGTCAGCCCCAGCATTTT
. | many | 13 | TRBJ2-1 | TRBV20-1 | CSARDPGSIEQFF | TGCAGTGCTAGAGATCCAGGGTCGATTGAGCAGTTCTTC
TRBD2 | many | 13 | TRBJ2-5 | TRBV4-1 | CASSGLAEETQYF | TGCGCCAGCAGTGGACTAGCGGAAGAGACCCAGTACTTC
. | many | 14 | TRBJ2-3 | TRBV18 | CASSPLRFTDTQYF | TGTGCCAGCTCACCACTCAGATTCACAGATACGCAGTATTTT
TRBD1 | many | 14 | TRBJ1-2 | TRBV11-2 | CASSLIRQGGGYTF | TGTGCCAGCAGCTTAATCCGACAGGGTGGTGGCTACACCTTC
. | many | 14 | TRBJ1-3 | TRBV20-1 | CSASGGATGNTIYF | TGCAGTGCTAGCGGGGGGGCTACTGGAAACACCATATATTTT
. | many | 12 | TRBJ2-5 | TRBV12-3/TRBV12-4 | CASSFGQGGLYF | TGTGCCAGCAGTTTTGGCCAAGGAGGACTGTACTTC
. | many | 16 | TRBJ1-3 | TRBV9 | CASSPIPGTTGNTIYF | TGTGCCAGCAGCCCCATCCCCGGGACAACTGGAAACACCATATATTTT
TRBD1 | many | 14 | TRBJ1-4 | TRBV6-6 | CASSWDRGNEKLFF | TGTGCCAGCAGCTGGGACAGGGGGAATGAAAAACTGTTTTTT
. | many | 12 | TRBJ2-5 | TRBV2 | CASSVGFETQYF | TGTGCCAGCAGTGTAGGTTTCGAGACCCAGTACTTC
. | many | 11 | TRBJ2-3 | TRBV20-1 | CSANPAYTQYF | TGCAGTGCTAATCCAGCCTACACGCAGTATTTT
. | . | 16 | TRBJ1-6 | TRBV7-9 | CASSSLRGLYNSPLHF | TGTGCCAGCAGCTCGCTCCGGGGCCTGTATAATTCACCCCTCCACTTT
. | few | 15 | TRBJ2-2 | TRBV19 | CASSPLQGWAGELFF | TGTGCCAGTAGTCCCCTACAGGGTTGGGCCGGGGAGCTGTTTTTT
. | many | 20 | TRBJ1-1 | TRBV20-1 | CSGAGGLVSWAENRNTEAFF | TGCAGTGGGGCTGGGGGATTGGTATCATGGGCGGAGAATAGGAACACTGAAGCTTTCTTT
. | many | 15 | TRBJ1-5 | TRBV18 | CASSPMGDSNQPQHF | TGTGCCAGCTCACCGATGGGGGATAGCAATCAGCCCCAGCATTTT
. | many | 14 | TRBJ1-3 | TRBV20-1 | CSALGSISGNTIYF | TGCAGTGCCCTGGGGTCCATCTCTGGAAACACCATATATTTT
. | many | 12 | TRBJ2-6 | TRBV30 | CAWISGANVLTF | TGTGCCTGGATATCTGGGGCCAACGTCCTGACTTTC
. | many | 13 | TRBJ1-1 | TRBV5-6 | CASSTRAYTEAFF | TGTGCCAGCAGCACGAGAGCGTACACTGAAGCTTTCTTT
. | . | 15 | TRBJ1-2 | TRBV18 | CASSPPRETNYGYTF | TGTGCCAGCTCACCACCGAGGGAAACCAACTATGGCTACACCTTC
. | many | 14 | TRBJ2-2 | TRBV7-3 | CASRGQPGAGELFF | TGTGCCAGCCGAGGACAGCCTGGGGCCGGGGAGCTGTTTTTT
TRBD1 | many | 15 | TRBJ1-1 | TRBV9 | CASSAWTGTNTEAFF | TGTGCCAGCAGCGCGTGGACAGGGACGAACACTGAAGCTTTCTTT
. | many | 14 | TRBJ2-3 | TRBV2 | CASSLADSTDTQYF | TGTGCCAGCAGTCTCGCCGACAGCACAGATACGCAGTATTTT
. | many | 12 | TRBJ2-1 | TRBV7-2 | CASSPQGNEQFF | TGTGCCAGCAGCCCCCAGGGCAATGAGCAGTTCTTC
TRBD2 | many | 15 | TRBJ2-1 | TRBV7-8 | CASSLPGGSYNEQFF | TGTGCCAGCAGCTTACCGGGGGGCTCCTACAATGAGCAGTTCTTC
TRBD2 | many | 17 | TRBJ2-1 | TRBV7-2 | CASSFWLAGGPWVEQFF | TGTGCCAGCAGCTTTTGGCTAGCGGGGGGGCCATGGGTTGAGCAGTTCTTC
. | few | 12 | TRBJ2-5 | TRBV18 | CASSPEGETQYF | TGTGCCAGCTCACCGGAGGGGGAGACCCAGTACTTC
. | medium-sized | 14 | TRBJ2-1 | TRBV30 | CAWNDWGRGNEQFF | TGTGCCTGGAACGACTGGGGACGTGGGAATGAGCAGTTCTTC
. | . | 15 | TRBJ2-2 | TRBV20-1 | CSASKQGSATGELFF | TGCAGTGCTAGTAAACAGGGTTCGGCGACCGGGGAGCTGTTTTTT
TRBD2 | medium-sized | 14 | TRBJ2-3 | TRBV20-1 | CSATSAGGTDTQYF | TGCAGTGCTACCTCAGCGGGGGGCACAGATACGCAGTATTTT